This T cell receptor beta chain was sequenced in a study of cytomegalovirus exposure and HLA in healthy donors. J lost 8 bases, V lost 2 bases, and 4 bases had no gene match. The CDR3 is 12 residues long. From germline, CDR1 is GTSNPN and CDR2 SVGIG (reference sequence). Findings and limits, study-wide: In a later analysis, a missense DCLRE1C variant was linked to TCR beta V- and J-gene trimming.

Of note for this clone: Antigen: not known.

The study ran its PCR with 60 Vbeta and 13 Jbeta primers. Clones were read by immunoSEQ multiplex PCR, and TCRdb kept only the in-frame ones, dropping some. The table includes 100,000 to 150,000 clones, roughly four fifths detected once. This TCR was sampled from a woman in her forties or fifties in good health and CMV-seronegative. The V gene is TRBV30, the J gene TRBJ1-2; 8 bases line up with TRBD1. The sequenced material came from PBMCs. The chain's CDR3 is CAWSQGARGYTF. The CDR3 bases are TGTGCCTGGAGTCAGGGGGCGCGGGGCTACACCTTC.